This TCR beta chain is from a study of cytomegalovirus exposure and HLA in healthy donors (dated by TCRdb to 2016 to 2017). In the study overall: A later analysis indicated that the 120 validation repertoires were generated on the platform also employed for the 600 to 750 repertoires of the first cohort. The study was designed to test whether signatures of past pathogen exposure could be identified by cataloging public T cell receptors. Along with the approximately 700-subject first cohort, a separate validation cohort of 120 different subjects was used. High-throughput TCR immunosequencing, statistical association of individual TCRs with disease status, and machine learning were combined to predict cytomegalovirus infection status.

Receptor amplification or capture employed the immunoSEQ multiplex PCR assay. For the original study's pipeline: A statistical classification framework was developed to diagnose cytomegalovirus status using the catalog of TCR beta chain sequences. TCRdb obtained this table from immuneACCESS and retained in-frame rearrangements with V and J assigned. These tables miss some clones; where compared with another copy, unresolved V genes account for less than half of the shortfall, and the remainder is unexplained. V and J calls and clone size are as listed in that table; D and trimming were resolved from the DNA. In this sample the table shows 150,000 to 200,000 clones, 89% of which occur a single time. The ten largest account for 9% to 12% of the sample. Of note for this clone: Its antigen target is currently unknown. The sample holds no much larger clone one base away, and base qualities are not on file.

CDR1 SGHNT and CDR2 YYREEE are derived from the germline V gene (reference sequence). At the junction V is shortened by 6 bases and J by 3 bases, with 22 bases in between. Measured from the cysteine to the phenylalanine, the CDR3 is 16 residues long. The kept DNA is CDR3 alone, 48 bases in frame from the first base. Separate from the approximately 700-subject first cohort, the validation cohort of 95 to 150 subjects was the group to which the donors belonged. What the work shows at the level of the full study, not this receptor alone: Three of the identified cytomegalovirus-associated TCR beta chains were confirmed in vitro to be specific for cytomegalovirus antigens. Most TCR sequences were observed very rarely across donors, whereas some public TCRs were present in many individuals. The authors suggested that the approach could potentially be extended to other disease states and immunological phenotypes. The classifier was reported to diagnose cytomegalovirus status with high specificity and sensitivity in both the original and validation cohorts. In the study, around 150 TCR beta chains were listed as associated with cytomegalovirus. Subsequent analysis determined that TCRs grouped into clusters in the first cohort also showed a tendency toward co-occurrence across the roughly 120 validation repertoires, and approximately 94% of cluster scores exceeded 0. A later analysis lacked HLA typing for the validation cohort, so it scored co-occurrence in that cohort across all 120 or so repertoires.

Recombination joined TRBV5-4 with TRBJ2-7, and TRBD2 may be the D gene, going by 6 matching bases. The sequence came from a woman between 18 and 29 years old in good health and CMV-seropositive. The specimen was PBMCs. The CDR3 protein is CASNRGGSRANYEQYF. The sequenced DNA is TGTGCCAGCAACCGTGGAGGGAGTCGGGCCAACTACGAGCAGTACTTC.